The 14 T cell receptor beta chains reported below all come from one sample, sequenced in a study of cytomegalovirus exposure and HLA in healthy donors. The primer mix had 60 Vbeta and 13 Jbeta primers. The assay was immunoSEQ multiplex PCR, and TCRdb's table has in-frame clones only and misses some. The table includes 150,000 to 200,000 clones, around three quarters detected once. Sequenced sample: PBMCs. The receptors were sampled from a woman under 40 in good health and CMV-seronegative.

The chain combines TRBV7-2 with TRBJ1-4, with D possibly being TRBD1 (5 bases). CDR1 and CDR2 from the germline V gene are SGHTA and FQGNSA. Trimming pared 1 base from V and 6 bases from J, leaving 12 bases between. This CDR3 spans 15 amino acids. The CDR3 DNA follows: TGTGCCAGCAGCTTAGTCTCCGACAGTTATGAAAAACTGTTTTTT. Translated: CASSLVSDSYEKLFF. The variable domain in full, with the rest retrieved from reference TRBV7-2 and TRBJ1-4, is GAGVSQSPSNKVTEKGKDVELRCDPISGHTALYWYRQSLGQGLEFLIYFQGNSAPDKSGLPSDRFSAERTGGSVSTLTIQRTQQEDSAVYLCASSLVSDSYEKLFFGSGTQLSVL.

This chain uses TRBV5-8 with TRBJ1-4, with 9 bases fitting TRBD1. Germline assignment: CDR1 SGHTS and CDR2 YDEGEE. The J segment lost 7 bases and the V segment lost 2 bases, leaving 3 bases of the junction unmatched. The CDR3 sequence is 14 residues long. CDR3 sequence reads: CASSFGTGIEKLFF. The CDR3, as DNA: TGTGCCAGCAGCTTCGGGACAGGGATTGAAAAACTGTTTTTT.

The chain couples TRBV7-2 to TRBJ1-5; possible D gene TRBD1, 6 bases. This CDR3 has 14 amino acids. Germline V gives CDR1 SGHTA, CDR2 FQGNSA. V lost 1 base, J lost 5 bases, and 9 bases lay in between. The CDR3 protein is CASSLVGGDQPQHF. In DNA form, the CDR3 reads TGTGCCAGCAGCTTAGTAGGGGGGGATCAGCCCCAGCATTTT.

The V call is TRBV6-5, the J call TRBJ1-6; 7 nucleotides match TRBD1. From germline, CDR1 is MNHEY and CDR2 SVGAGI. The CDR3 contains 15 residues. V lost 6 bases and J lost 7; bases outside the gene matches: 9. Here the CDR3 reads CASSTDRLRNSPLHF. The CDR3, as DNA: TGTGCCAGCAGCACGGACAGGCTTAGGAATTCACCCCTCCACTTT.

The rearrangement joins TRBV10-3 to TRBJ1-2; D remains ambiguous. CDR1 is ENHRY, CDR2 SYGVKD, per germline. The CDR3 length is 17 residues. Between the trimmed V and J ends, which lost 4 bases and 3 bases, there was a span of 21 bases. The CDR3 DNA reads TGTGCCATCAGTGGGGCGGCAGGTACGGGGATAGACTATGGCTACACCTTC. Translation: CAISGAAGTGIDYGYTF.

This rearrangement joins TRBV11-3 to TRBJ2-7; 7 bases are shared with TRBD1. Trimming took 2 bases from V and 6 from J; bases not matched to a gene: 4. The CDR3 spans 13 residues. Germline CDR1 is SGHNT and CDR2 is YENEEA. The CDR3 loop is CASSLYRGLEQYF. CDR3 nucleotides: TGTGCCAGCAGCTTATACAGGGGCCTCGAGCAGTACTTC.

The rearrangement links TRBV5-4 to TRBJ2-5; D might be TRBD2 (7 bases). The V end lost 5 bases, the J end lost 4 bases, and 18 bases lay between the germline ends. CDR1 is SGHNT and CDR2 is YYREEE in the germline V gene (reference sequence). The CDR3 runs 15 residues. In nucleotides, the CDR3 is TGTGCCAGCAGTATAAAGGGGGGGGACGGAGAGACCCAGTACTTC. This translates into CASSIKGGDGETQYF.

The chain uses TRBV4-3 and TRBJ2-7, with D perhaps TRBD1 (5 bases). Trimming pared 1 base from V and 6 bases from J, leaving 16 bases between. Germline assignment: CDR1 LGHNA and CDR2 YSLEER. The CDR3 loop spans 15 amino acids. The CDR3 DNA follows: TGCGCCAGCAGCCAAGGGTCAGGGCTTTCGGGCGAGCAGTACTTC. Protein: CASSQGSGLSGEQYF.

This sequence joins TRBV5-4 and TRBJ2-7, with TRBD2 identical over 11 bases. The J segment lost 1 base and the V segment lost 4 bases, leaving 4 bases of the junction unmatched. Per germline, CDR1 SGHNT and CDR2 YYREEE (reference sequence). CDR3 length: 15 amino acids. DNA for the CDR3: TGTGCCAGCAGCACTAGCGGGGGCGTTTCCTACGAGCAGTACTTC. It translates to CASSTSGGVSYEQYF.

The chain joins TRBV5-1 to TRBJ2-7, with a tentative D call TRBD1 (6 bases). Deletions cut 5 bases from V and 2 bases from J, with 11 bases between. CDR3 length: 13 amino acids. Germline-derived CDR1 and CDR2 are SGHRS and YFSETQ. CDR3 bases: TGCGCCAGCAGACGGGACACCCCCTACGAGCAGTACTTC. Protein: CASRRDTPYEQYF.

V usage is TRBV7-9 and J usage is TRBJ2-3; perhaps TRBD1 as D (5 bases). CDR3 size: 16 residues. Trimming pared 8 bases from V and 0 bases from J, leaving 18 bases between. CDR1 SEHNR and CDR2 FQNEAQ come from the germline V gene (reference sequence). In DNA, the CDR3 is TGTGCCAGCGCAAGCGACTGGGGCACTAGCACAGATACGCAGTATTTT. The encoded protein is CASASDWGTSTDTQYF.

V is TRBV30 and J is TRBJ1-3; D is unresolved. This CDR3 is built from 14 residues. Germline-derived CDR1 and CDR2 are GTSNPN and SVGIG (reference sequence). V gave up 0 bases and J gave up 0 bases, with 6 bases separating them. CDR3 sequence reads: CAWSVGDSGNTIYF. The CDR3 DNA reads TGTGCCTGGAGTGTCGGGGACTCTGGAAACACCATATATTTT. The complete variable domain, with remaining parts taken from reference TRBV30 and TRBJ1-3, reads SQTIHQWPATLVQPVGSPLSLECTVEGTSNPNLYWYRQAAGRGLQLLFYSVGIGQISSEVPQNLSASRPQDRQFILSSKKLLLSDSGFYLCAWSVGDSGNTIYFGEGSWLTVV.

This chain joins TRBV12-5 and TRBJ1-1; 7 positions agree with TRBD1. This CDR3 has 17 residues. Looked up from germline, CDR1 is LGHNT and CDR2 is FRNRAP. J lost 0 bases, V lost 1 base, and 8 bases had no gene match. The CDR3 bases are TGTGCTAGTGGTTTGGGCGTCCACAGGGGAATGAACACTGAAGCTTTCTTT. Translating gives CASGLGVHRGMNTEAFF.

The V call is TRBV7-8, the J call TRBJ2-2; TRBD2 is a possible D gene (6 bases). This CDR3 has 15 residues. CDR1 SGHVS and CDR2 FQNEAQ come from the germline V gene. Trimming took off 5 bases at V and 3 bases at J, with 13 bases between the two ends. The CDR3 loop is CASSPGLQDTGELFF. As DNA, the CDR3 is TGTGCCAGCAGCCCGGGACTCCAAGACACCGGGGAGCTGTTTTTT.